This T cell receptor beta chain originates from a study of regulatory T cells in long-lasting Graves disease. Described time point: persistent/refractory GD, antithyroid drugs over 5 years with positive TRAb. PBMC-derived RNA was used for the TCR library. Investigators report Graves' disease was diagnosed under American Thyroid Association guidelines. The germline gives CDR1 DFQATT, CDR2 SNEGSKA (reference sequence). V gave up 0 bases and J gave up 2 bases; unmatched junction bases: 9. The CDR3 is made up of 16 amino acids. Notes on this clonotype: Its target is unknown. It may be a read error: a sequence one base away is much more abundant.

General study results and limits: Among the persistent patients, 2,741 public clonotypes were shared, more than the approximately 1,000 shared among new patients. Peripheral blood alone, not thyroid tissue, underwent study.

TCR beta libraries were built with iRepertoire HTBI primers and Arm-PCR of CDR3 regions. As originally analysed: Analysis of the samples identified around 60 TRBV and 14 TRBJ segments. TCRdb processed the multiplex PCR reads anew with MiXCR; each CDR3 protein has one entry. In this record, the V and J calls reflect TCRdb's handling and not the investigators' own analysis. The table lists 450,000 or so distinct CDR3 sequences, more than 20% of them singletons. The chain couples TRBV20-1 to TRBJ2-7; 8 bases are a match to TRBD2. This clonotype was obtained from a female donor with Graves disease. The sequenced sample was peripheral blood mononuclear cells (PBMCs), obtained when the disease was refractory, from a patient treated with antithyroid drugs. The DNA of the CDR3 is TGCAGTGCTAGAGATGCCCCAGCGGGAGTAACCTACGAGCAGTACTTC. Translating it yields CSARDAPAGVTYEQYF.